The rows below give T cell receptor beta chains drawn from one sample of a study of blood T cell repertoires in COVID-19. Only in-frame clones appear in the TCRdb table, and some are missing; sequencing was by immunoSEQ multiplex PCR. The sample lists 70,000 to 75,000 clones, 80% to 85% occurring once. The sample comprised peripheral blood. These receptors were obtained from a woman aged 60-75 years with acute or convalescent COVID-19. CDR3s include the opening cysteine and the closing phenylalanine or tryptophan. The order of the fields is CDR3 protein, CDR3 DNA, CDR3 length, J gene, D gene, clone size, V gene. A D gene is named only where the DNA matches it firmly. Size values are once, few and many counts, or a class for expanded clones, and some rows have none.

CDR3 protein: CATSDVGTENTGELFF
CDR3 DNA: TGTGCCACCAGTGATGTCGGGACAGAGAACACCGGGGAGCTGTTTTTT
CDR3 length: 16
J gene: TRBJ2-2
D gene: TRBD1
clone size: .
V gene: TRBV24-1

CDR3 protein: CASSRVPGTEAFF
CDR3 DNA: TGTGCCAGCAGTCGCGTTCCGGGCACTGAAGCTTTCTTT
CDR3 length: 13
J gene: TRBJ1-1
D gene: .
clone size: .
V gene: TRBV28

CDR3 protein: CASSLGQVLGYTF
CDR3 DNA: TGTGCCAGCAGTTTAGGCCAGGTACTTGGCTACACCTTC
CDR3 length: 13
J gene: TRBJ1-2
D gene: .
clone size: .
V gene: TRBV12-3/TRBV12-4

CDR3 protein: CASSPDGYQSAGYGYTF
CDR3 DNA: TGTGCCAGCAGCCCCGATGGTTATCAGTCCGCGGGCTATGGCTACACCTTC
CDR3 length: 17
J gene: TRBJ1-2
D gene: .
clone size: .
V gene: TRBV7-9

CDR3 protein: CALSEVFGQTQYF
CDR3 DNA: TGTGCCTTATCAGAGGTTTTTGGTCAGACCCAGTACTTC
CDR3 length: 13
J gene: TRBJ2-5
D gene: .
clone size: .
V gene: TRBV10-3

CDR3 protein: CAWSVREAGVQYF
CDR3 DNA: TGTGCCTGGAGTGTACGGGAGGCTGGGGTGCAGTACTTC
CDR3 length: 13
J gene: TRBJ2-7
D gene: TRBD2
clone size: .
V gene: TRBV30

CDR3 protein: CASSLGQYSYEQYF
CDR3 DNA: TGTGCCAGCAGCTTGGGGCAGTACTCCTACGAGCAGTACTTC
CDR3 length: 14
J gene: TRBJ2-7
D gene: .
clone size: .
V gene: TRBV7-9

CDR3 protein: CAISESTGGTGGYTF
CDR3 DNA: TGTGCCATCAGTGAGTCGACAGGGGGGACTGGTGGCTACACCTTC
CDR3 length: 15
J gene: TRBJ1-2
D gene: TRBD1
clone size: .
V gene: TRBV10-3

CDR3 protein: CASRGAGEGKQFF
CDR3 DNA: TGTGCCAGCAGGGGAGCCGGGGAGGGTAAGCAGTTCTTC
CDR3 length: 13
J gene: TRBJ2-1
D gene: TRBD2
clone size: .
V gene: TRBV9

CDR3 protein: CASSLPAYGHNSYEQYF
CDR3 DNA: TGTGCCAGCAGCTTGCCGGCGTACGGACATAACTCCTACGAGCAGTACTTC
CDR3 length: 17
J gene: TRBJ2-7
D gene: .
clone size: .
V gene: TRBV12-1

CDR3 protein: CASSQEVGSNYGYTF
CDR3 DNA: TGTGCCAGCAGCCAGGAGGTGGGCTCAAACTATGGCTACACCTTC
CDR3 length: 15
J gene: TRBJ1-2
D gene: .
clone size: .
V gene: TRBV7-2

CDR3 protein: CASRGGDRVTEAFF
CDR3 DNA: TGTGCCAGCAGGGGGGGGGACAGGGTCACTGAAGCTTTCTTT
CDR3 length: 14
J gene: TRBJ1-1
D gene: TRBD1
clone size: .
V gene: TRBV28

CDR3 protein: CASSPSPLGNTGELFF
CDR3 DNA: TGTGCCAGCAGCCCCTCCCCACTAGGAAACACCGGGGAGCTGTTTTTT
CDR3 length: 16
J gene: TRBJ2-2
D gene: .
clone size: .
V gene: TRBV4-2

CDR3 protein: CASSQERPRGSPLHF
CDR3 DNA: TGTGCCAGCAGCCAAGAGAGGCCCCGGGGTTCACCCCTCCACTTT
CDR3 length: 15
J gene: TRBJ1-6
D gene: .
clone size: .
V gene: TRBV3-1/TRBV3-2

CDR3 protein: CASIQDRVANEQYF
CDR3 DNA: TGTGCCAGCATTCAGGACAGGGTTGCCAACGAGCAGTACTTC
CDR3 length: 14
J gene: TRBJ2-7
D gene: TRBD1
clone size: .
V gene: TRBV6-5

CDR3 protein: CASSVGDRGARVEAFF
CDR3 DNA: TGTGCCAGCAGCGTAGGGGACAGGGGCGCCAGGGTGGAAGCTTTCTTT
CDR3 length: 16
J gene: TRBJ1-1
D gene: TRBD1
clone size: .
V gene: TRBV9

CDR3 protein: CASSRRQGSQETQYF
CDR3 DNA: TGCGCCAGCAGCCGACGACAGGGGTCCCAAGAGACCCAGTACTTC
CDR3 length: 15
J gene: TRBJ2-5
D gene: TRBD1
clone size: .
V gene: TRBV4-1

CDR3 protein: CASSRVPGSGYTF
CDR3 DNA: TGTGCCAGCAGCCGAGTGCCCGGTTCTGGCTACACCTTC
CDR3 length: 13
J gene: TRBJ1-2
D gene: .
clone size: .
V gene: TRBV14

CDR3 protein: CASSLVRLGTSGRPRELFF
CDR3 DNA: TGTGCCAGCAGCTTGGTTAGGCTTGGGACTAGCGGGAGGCCCAGGGAGCTGTTTTTT
CDR3 length: 19
J gene: TRBJ2-2
D gene: TRBD2
clone size: .
V gene: TRBV5-6

CDR3 protein: CASSQELTGTRSRLF
CDR3 DNA: TGCGCCAGCAGCCAAGAGTTAACCGGGACACGGAGCAGGCTCTTC
CDR3 length: 15
J gene: TRBJ2-1
D gene: .
clone size: .
V gene: TRBV4-1

CDR3 protein: CASSPPMQGEAFF
CDR3 DNA: TGTGCCAGCTCACCACCGATGCAGGGTGAAGCTTTCTTT
CDR3 length: 13
J gene: TRBJ1-1
D gene: .
clone size: .
V gene: TRBV18

CDR3 protein: CASRTTGTDEKLFF
CDR3 DNA: TGTGCCAGCAGGACCACCGGGACTGATGAAAAACTGTTTTTT
CDR3 length: 14
J gene: TRBJ1-4
D gene: .
clone size: once
V gene: TRBV2

CDR3 protein: CASSWGGEGTEAFF
CDR3 DNA: TGCGCCAGCAGCTGGGGGGGCGAGGGCACTGAAGCTTTCTTT
CDR3 length: 14
J gene: TRBJ1-1
D gene: .
clone size: .
V gene: TRBV5-1

CDR3 protein: CASSYSIQLVGGKEQFF
CDR3 DNA: TGTGCCAGCAGTTACTCGATCCAGCTAGTGGGGGGTAAAGAGCAGTTCTTC
CDR3 length: 17
J gene: TRBJ2-1
D gene: .
clone size: .
V gene: TRBV6-2/TRBV6-3

CDR3 protein: CASSLTGGLNTEAFF
CDR3 DNA: TGTGCCAGCAGCTTAACGGGAGGCTTGAACACTGAAGCTTTCTTT
CDR3 length: 15
J gene: TRBJ1-1
D gene: .
clone size: .
V gene: TRBV7-3

CDR3 protein: CASSLLGQSSYNEQFF
CDR3 DNA: TGTGCCAGCAGTTTACTGGGACAGAGCTCCTACAATGAGCAGTTCTTC
CDR3 length: 16
J gene: TRBJ2-1
D gene: TRBD1
clone size: .
V gene: TRBV28

CDR3 protein: CAWEDRGKYGYTF
CDR3 DNA: TGTGCCTGGGAGGACAGGGGGAAGTATGGCTACACCTTC
CDR3 length: 13
J gene: TRBJ1-2
D gene: TRBD1
clone size: few
V gene: TRBV30

CDR3 protein: CASSLIGGIPVNTQYF
CDR3 DNA: TGTGCCAGCAGCTTGATCGGCGGGATTCCTGTGAATACGCAGTATTTT
CDR3 length: 16
J gene: TRBJ2-3
D gene: .
clone size: .
V gene: TRBV5-4

CDR3 protein: CASSLEGAGGNSPLHF
CDR3 DNA: TGTGCCAGCAGCTTGGAGGGGGCAGGGGGCAATTCACCCCTCCACTTT
CDR3 length: 16
J gene: TRBJ1-6
D gene: TRBD1
clone size: .
V gene: TRBV5-5

CDR3 protein: CATSRAFGIGTAYGYTF
CDR3 DNA: TGTGCCACCAGCAGAGCTTTTGGGATCGGGACAGCCTATGGCTACACCTTC
CDR3 length: 17
J gene: TRBJ1-2
D gene: TRBD1
clone size: .
V gene: TRBV15

CDR3 protein: CASSAYRENTEAFF
CDR3 DNA: TGTGCCAGCAGTGCCTACAGGGAAAACACTGAAGCTTTCTTT
CDR3 length: 14
J gene: TRBJ1-1
D gene: .
clone size: once
V gene: TRBV28

CDR3 protein: CASSARQGASSPLHF
CDR3 DNA: TGTGCCAGCAGTGCCCGACAGGGGGCAAGTTCACCCCTCCACTTT
CDR3 length: 15
J gene: TRBJ1-6
D gene: TRBD1
clone size: few
V gene: TRBV25-1

CDR3 protein: CASSLASSGNTIYF
CDR3 DNA: TGTGCCAGCAGCTTAGCGTCCTCTGGAAACACCATATATTTT
CDR3 length: 14
J gene: TRBJ1-3
D gene: .
clone size: .
V gene: TRBV13

CDR3 protein: CASRADRGNLGNYGYTF
CDR3 DNA: TGCGCCAGCAGGGCCGACAGGGGCAATCTGGGGAACTATGGCTACACCTTC
CDR3 length: 17
J gene: TRBJ1-2
D gene: TRBD1
clone size: few
V gene: TRBV10-1

CDR3 protein: CASSPKTGGHGYTF
CDR3 DNA: TGTGCCAGCAGCCCCAAGACAGGGGGCCATGGCTACACCTTC
CDR3 length: 14
J gene: TRBJ1-2
D gene: TRBD1
clone size: few
V gene: TRBV6-5